What follows is one TCR beta chain and its context. The data were obtained in a study of control samples from healthy donors and cancer patients. The repertoire was sequenced with immunoSEQ multiplex PCR; TCRdb's copy has only in-frame clones and lacks some. The profile shows about 72,000 clones, approximately 92% of them singletons. The V and J ends lost 5 bases and 13 bases, in that order; junction bases with no gene match: 2. Germline values: CDR1 MNHEY, CDR2 SVGEGT. The length of the CDR3 is 11 residues. The clonotype was recovered from a woman between 55 and 75 years old in good health. Material for sequencing was blood. The genes are TRBV6-2 or TRBV6-3 and TRBJ2-1; 10 bases line up with TRBD2. The CDR3 loop reads CASSKREGQFF. The CDR3 bases are TGTGCCAGCAGTAAGCGGGAGGGCCAGTTCTTC.